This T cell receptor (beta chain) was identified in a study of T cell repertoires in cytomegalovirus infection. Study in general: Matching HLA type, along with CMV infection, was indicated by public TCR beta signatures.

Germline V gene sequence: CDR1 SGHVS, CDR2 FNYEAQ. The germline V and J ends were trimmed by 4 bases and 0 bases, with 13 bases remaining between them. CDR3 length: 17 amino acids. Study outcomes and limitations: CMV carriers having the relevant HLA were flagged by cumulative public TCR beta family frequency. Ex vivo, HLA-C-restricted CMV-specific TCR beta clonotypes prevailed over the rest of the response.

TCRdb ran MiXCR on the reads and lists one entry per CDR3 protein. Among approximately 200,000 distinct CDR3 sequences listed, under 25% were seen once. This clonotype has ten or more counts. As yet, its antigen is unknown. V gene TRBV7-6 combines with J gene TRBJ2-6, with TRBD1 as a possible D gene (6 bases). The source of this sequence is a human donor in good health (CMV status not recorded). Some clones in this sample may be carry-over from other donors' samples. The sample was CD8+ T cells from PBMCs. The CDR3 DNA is TGTGCCAGCAGCTCACAGGGTGGCGCCTCTGGGGCCAACGTCCTGACTTTC. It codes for CASSSQGGASGANVLTF.